The clone carrying this T cell receptor beta chain was counted only a few times. The germline V gene encodes CDR1 LGHNA and CDR2 YSLEER. Trimming left V 0 bases short and J 8 bases short, with 11 bases between. The CDR3 extends over 15 amino acids. The authors prepared the TCRbeta library with unique molecular identifiers. TCRdb reprocessed the PCR reads via MiXCR and lists one record per CDR3 protein. Of approximately 490,000 distinct CDR3 sequences listed, roughly a tenth are singletons. The sample comes from a study of T-cell reconstitution after alpha-beta-depleted transplantation in children. Here the sequenced sample was PBMCs, taken before TCRalphabeta/CD19-depleted stem cell transplant. The rearrangement uses TRBV4-3 and TRBJ1-6; D possibly corresponds to TRBD1 (6 bases). The receptor was isolated from a child under 10 years old with inherited bone marrow failure, due to receive a stem cell transplant. This CDR3 is CASSQDAGVYSPLHF. The CDR3, as DNA: TGCGCCAGCAGCCAAGATGCAGGGGTGTATTCACCCCTCCACTTT.